Sequencing of this T cell receptor beta chain was carried out in a study of T cell repertoires in cytomegalovirus infection. V lost 2 bases, J lost 1 base, and 6 bases stayed unmatched. This CDR3 region has 17 residues. Germline CDR1 reads SEHNR; CDR2 reads FQNEAQ (reference sequence). TCRdb reprocessed the reads via MiXCR and lists one record per CDR3 protein. The sample yields around 300,000 distinct CDR3 sequences, roughly 26% seen once. The source of this sequence is a human donor in good health (CMV status not recorded). Some clones in this sample may be carry-over from other donors' samples. The V call is TRBV7-9, the J call TRBJ2-5, with TRBD2 matching 11 bases. The source material was PBMCs. Written as DNA, the CDR3 is TGTGCCAGCAGCTTATGGCTAGCGGGAGGTACCCAAGAGACCCAGTACTTC. As protein: CASSLWLAGGTQETQYF.